Listed below are T cell receptor beta chains from one sample, sequenced in a study of CD8+ T cells in alopecia areata. This table comes from immunoSEQ multiplex PCR, and its TCRdb copy is limited to in-frame clones, with some not included. Among roughly 190,000 clones listed, about 60% were seen once. Specimen: CD4+ T cells sorted from blood, collected at week 4, from a patient treated with tofacitinib. The receptors originated from a human donor with alopecia areata. CDR3s include the opening cysteine and the closing phenylalanine or tryptophan. A D gene is named only where the DNA matches it firmly. Clone size is stated in some rows and not others, as once, few, many or a class when expanded.

CDR3 length	J gene	V gene	D gene	clone size	CDR3 DNA	CDR3 protein
15	TRBJ2-5	TRBV5-6	TRBD2	-	TGTGCCAGCAGCGGGGGACTAGCGGGTCAAGAGACCCAGTACTTC	CASSGGLAGQETQYF
17	TRBJ2-6	TRBV5-4	-	-	TGTGCCAGCAGCGCAGGGGGGGAGCGCTCTGGGGCCAACGTCCTGACTTTC	CASSAGGERSGANVLTF
14	TRBJ1-1	TRBV7-2	-	-	TGTGCCAGCAGGCCAAGTGGGGGTTGGACTGAAGCTTTCTTT	CASRPSGGWTEAFF
12	TRBJ2-5	TRBV2	-	-	TGTGCCAGCATCCTAGCCCCAGAGACCCAGTACTTC	CASILAPETQYF
11	TRBJ2-7	TRBV20-1	-	-	TGCAGTGCTAGCGGGGGAAACGAGCAGTACTTC	CSASGGNEQYF
13	TRBJ1-1	TRBV6-5	TRBD1	-	TGTGCCAGCCTGGGACAGATAAACACTGAAGCTTTCTTT	CASLGQINTEAFF
15	TRBJ1-5	TRBV19	TRBD1	-	TGTGCCAGTAGTTCCCAACAGGGGTATTTTCAGCCCCAGCATTTT	CASSSQQGYFQPQHF
13	TRBJ1-2	TRBV15	TRBD1	-	TGTGCCACCAGCGGGACAGGGGTGGATGGCTACACCTTC	CATSGTGVDGYTF
14	TRBJ1-1	TRBV29-1	-	-	TGCAGCGTTGACCCAGGGACTAAGACGACTGAAGCTTTCTTT	CSVDPGTKTTEAFF
13	TRBJ1-2	TRBV30	-	once	TGTGCCTGGAGTGTAAACAGGCACTATGGCTACACCTTC	CAWSVNRHYGYTF
14	TRBJ2-7	TRBV30	TRBD1	-	TGTGCCTGGAGTCTACAGGGGTCTTCCTACGAGCAGTACTTC	CAWSLQGSSYEQYF
16	TRBJ2-4	TRBV4-1	TRBD2	-	TGCGCCAGCAGCCGAGGCAGGGAGGGGGCCAAAAACATTCAGTACTTC	CASSRGREGAKNIQYF
13	TRBJ1-1	TRBV7-2	-	-	TGTGCCAGCAGCTTAGAATTGAACACTGAAGCTTTCTTT	CASSLELNTEAFF
15	TRBJ2-5	TRBV9	TRBD1	-	TGTGCCAGCAGCGTAGTGGCAGGGGGCGTAGAGACCCAGTACTTC	CASSVVAGGVETQYF
11	TRBJ2-7	TRBV5-1	-	-	TGCGCCAGCACAGGGGTCCACGAGCAGTACTTC	CASTGVHEQYF
11	TRBJ1-1	TRBV30	-	-	TGTGCCTGGAGCCCCGGCTCTGAAGCTTTCTTT	CAWSPGSEAFF
16	TRBJ2-2	TRBV7-9	TRBD2	-	TGTGCCAGCAGCTGGATCGGACTAGCGGGAGTCGGGGAGCTGTTTTTT	CASSWIGLAGVGELFF
14	TRBJ1-5	TRBV2	-	-	TGTGCCAGCAGTGAAGCTCGGGATAGTCAGCCCCAGCATTTT	CASSEARDSQPQHF
13	TRBJ1-5	TRBV30	-	-	TGTGCCTGGAGTGTATCGGGGAATCAGCCCCAGCATTTT	CAWSVSGNQPQHF
13	TRBJ1-3	TRBV7-2	TRBD1	-	TGTGCCAGCAGTCGGGACAGGAAAAACACCATATATTTT	CASSRDRKNTIYF
14	TRBJ1-5	TRBV30	-	few	TGTGCCTGGAGTGTAGGGTCCAGCAATCAGCCCCAGCATTTT	CAWSVGSSNQPQHF
13	TRBJ2-1	TRBV29-1	-	-	TGCAGCGCAACACAGGTGGGGTACAATGAGCAGTTCTTC	CSATQVGYNEQFF
14	TRBJ2-5	TRBV4-3	-	-	TGCGCCAGCAGCCTACGGGGCCGTGGGGAGACCCAGTACTTC	CASSLRGRGETQYF
12	TRBJ1-4	TRBV6-5	-	-	TGTGCCAGCCGAACAGGGCGTGAAAAACTGTTTTTT	CASRTGREKLFF
14	TRBJ2-3	TRBV11-2	-	-	TGTGCCAGCAGCTTCGAACTCATATTAGATACGCAGTATTTT	CASSFELILDTQYF